Following are 8 T cell receptor beta chains from one sample sequenced in a study of T cell responses to AZD1222 COVID-19 vaccine. The protocol was immunoSEQ multiplex PCR, while the TCRdb copy is restricted to in-frame clones and leaves out a portion. The sample gives 150,000 to 160,000 clones, 85% to 95% of which show up once; around 1.5% is in the top ten. The material sequenced was peripheral blood, taken 28 days after the second AZD1222 dose. The receptors stem from an adult who received the AZD1222 COVID-19 vaccine.

The chain recombines TRBV25-1 with TRBJ2-7, with D perhaps TRBD2 (5 bases). The CDR3 runs to 14 residues. CDR1 and CDR2 (germline): MGHDK, SYGVNS. Trimming shortened V by 1 base and J by 3 bases, and 10 bases separated the two germline ends. The CDR3 DNA reads as TGTGCCAGCAGTGAATCCCGGGGTTTCTACGAGCAGTACTTC. Residues: CASSESRGFYEQYF.

The genes are TRBV28 and TRBJ2-6, with TRBD1 matching over 9 bases. V was pared by 6 bases and J by 0 bases, with 6 bases of the junction left unmatched. The CDR3 contains 17 residues. The V gene's germline CDR1 is MDHEN and CDR2 SYDVKM. For the CDR3, the DNA is TGTGCCAGCAGCAAAGGGACAGGGAACTCTGGGGCCAACGTCCTGACTTTC. Protein product: CASSKGTGNSGANVLTF.

Of note for this clone: Relative to the germline gene, one junction end is altered; a read error may explain this. The rearrangement links TRBV5-1 to TRBJ1-5; 9 nucleotides agree with TRBD1. The length of the CDR3 is 14 residues. In germline, CDR1 is SGHRS, CDR2 YFSETQ. This chain's CDR3 is CATSAGQGNQPQHF. CDR3 DNA sequence: TGCGCCACCAGCGCGGGACAGGGAAATCAGCCCCAGCATTTT.

V gene TRBV18 combines with J gene TRBJ2-3; no clear D gene. The CDR3 contains 15 residues. Trimming took off 3 bases at V and 0 bases at J, with 10 bases between the two ends. Germline CDR1 reads KGHSH; CDR2 reads LQKENI. The CDR3 nucleotides read TGTGCCAGCTCACCCGGCGGTCTTAGCACAGATACGCAGTATTTT. The encoded protein is CASSPGGLSTDTQYF. The complete variable domain, with remaining parts taken from reference TRBV18 and TRBJ2-3, reads NAGVMQNPRHLVRRRGQEARLRCSPMKGHSHVYWYRQLPEEGLKFMVYLQKENIIDESGMPKERFSAEFPKEGPSILRIQQVVRGDSAAYFCASSPGGLSTDTQYFGPGTRLTVL.

The chain recombines TRBV29-1 with TRBJ2-5; TRBD1 is a possible D gene (7 bases). V was shortened by 6 bases and J by 5 bases, with 19 bases between the two germline ends. The CDR3 length is 14 residues. CDR1 is SQVTM, CDR2 ANQGSEA, per germline. This chain's CDR3 is CSVLVQGGKETQYF. The DNA for the CDR3 is TGCAGCGTCCTCGTCCAGGGGGGTAAGGAGACCCAGTACTTC.

V usage is TRBV6-5 and J usage is TRBJ1-2; 12 bases map to TRBD1. Germline CDR1 is MNHEY and CDR2 is SVGAGI. J was trimmed by 14 bases and V by 4 bases; bases with no gene match: 14. The CDR3 loop spans 15 amino acids. The DNA for the CDR3 is TGTGCCAGCAGTTCCCCGGGACAGGGGGCACCAAGGGAGACCTTC. It yields the protein CASSSPGQGAPRETF.

The chain joins TRBV5-1 to TRBJ1-1, with a weak D call TRBD1 (6 bases). The CDR3 is 14 amino acids. Germline V lookup: CDR1 SGHRS, CDR2 YFSETQ. The germline V and J ends were trimmed by 4 bases and 0 bases, with 10 bases remaining between them. CDR3 nucleotides: TGCGCCAGCAGCGTGGGACACATGAACACTGAAGCTTTCTTT. It translates to CASSVGHMNTEAFF.

In regard to this clone: The identical CDR3 is also encoded by other nucleotide sequences in the sample. The gene calls are TRBV7-3 and TRBJ1-1; 8 nucleotides line up with TRBD1. Germline V gene sequence: CDR1 SGHTA, CDR2 FQGTGA. The CDR3 loop spans 14 amino acids. Trimming at V came to 4 bases and at J to 3 bases, leaving 4 bases not matched to a gene. CDR3 region: CASSSGQGHTEAFF. In DNA form, the CDR3 reads TGTGCCAGCAGCTCAGGACAGGGTCACACTGAAGCTTTCTTT.